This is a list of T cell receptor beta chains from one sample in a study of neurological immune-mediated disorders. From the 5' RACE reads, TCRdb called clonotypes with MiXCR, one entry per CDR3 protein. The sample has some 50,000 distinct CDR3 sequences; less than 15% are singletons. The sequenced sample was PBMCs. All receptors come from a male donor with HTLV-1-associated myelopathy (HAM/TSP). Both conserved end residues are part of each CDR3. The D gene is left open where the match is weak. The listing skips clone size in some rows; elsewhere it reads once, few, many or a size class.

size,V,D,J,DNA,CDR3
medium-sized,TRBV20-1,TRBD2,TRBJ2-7,TGCAGTGCTATACAAGTTAGCGGGGGGGACGAGCAGTACTTC,CSAIQVSGGDEQYF
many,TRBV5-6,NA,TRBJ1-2,TGTGCCAGCAGCAGTCCCGGGACACGCTGGATGGACTTCACCTTC,CASSSPGTRWMDFTF
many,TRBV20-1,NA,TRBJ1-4,TGCAGTGCTGGAGAGACAGGTCTCGGTGAAAAACTGTTTTTT,CSAGETGLGEKLFF
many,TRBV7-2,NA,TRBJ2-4,TGTGCCAGCAGCTTGAACCTAGGGGCCAGGGACTTC,CASSLNLGARDF
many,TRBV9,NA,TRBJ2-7,TGTGCCAGCGGAAGGGGACCAGGAGAGCAGTACTTC,CASGRGPGEQYF
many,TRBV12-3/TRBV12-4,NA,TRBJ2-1,TGTGCCAGCAGTTTAGCGGGGGCCCAGCGGAATGAGCAGTTCTTC,CASSLAGAQRNEQFF
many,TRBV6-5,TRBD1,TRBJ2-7,TGTGCCAGCGCGGGACAGGCTCACACAGAGCAGTACTTC,CASAGQAHTEQYF
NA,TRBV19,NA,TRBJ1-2,TGTGCCAGTACCCTCCAGACAGGCACTGGCTACACCTTC,CASTLQTGTGYTF
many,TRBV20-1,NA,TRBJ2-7,TGCAGTGGGACGGGGGGCTATGAGCAGTACTTC,CSGTGGYEQYF
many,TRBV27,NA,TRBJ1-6,TGTGCCAGCAGTTGGTCAGGGGATTCACCCCTCCACTTT,CASSWSGDSPLHF
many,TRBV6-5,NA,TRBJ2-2,TGTGCCAGCAGGCCGGGACACGCCAACACCGGGGAGCTGTTTTTT,CASRPGHANTGELFF
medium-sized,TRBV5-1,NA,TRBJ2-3,TGCGCCAGCAGCTTGGCGCCTAGCTCTGGCACAGATACGCAGTATTTT,CASSLAPSSGTDTQYF
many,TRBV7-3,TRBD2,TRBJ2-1,TGTGCCAGCAGCCCGAACCCGGTGGCGGGGGGGCTCAATGAGCAGTTCTTC,CASSPNPVAGGLNEQFF
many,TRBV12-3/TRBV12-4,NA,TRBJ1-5,TGTGCCTCCCTGGGGGGGGGAGGTCAGCCCCAGCATTTT,CASLGGGGQPQHF
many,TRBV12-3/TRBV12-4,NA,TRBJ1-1,TGTGCCAGCATCCAGGACAGGAACACTGAAGCTTTCTTT,CASIQDRNTEAFF
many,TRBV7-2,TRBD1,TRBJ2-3,TGTGCCAGCAGCTTAGTTGGGACAGGGCGTACAGATACGCAGTATTTT,CASSLVGTGRTDTQYF
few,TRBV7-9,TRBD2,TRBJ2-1,TGTGCCAGCAGCTTGGGGGACTACTATGAGCAGTGCTTC,CASSLGDYYEQCF
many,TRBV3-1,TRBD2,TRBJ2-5,TGTGCCAGCAGCCAAAATCTAGCGGGGGGGGCAAAGACCCAGTACTTC,CASSQNLAGGAKTQYF
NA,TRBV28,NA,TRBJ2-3,TGTGCCAGCAGTTATGCAGGAGCAGGTGGAGATACGCAGTATTTT,CASSYAGAGGDTQYF
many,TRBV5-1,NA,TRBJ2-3,TGCGCCAGCAGCTTGAGCCTCCCGCAAGATACGCAGTATTTT,CASSLSLPQDTQYF
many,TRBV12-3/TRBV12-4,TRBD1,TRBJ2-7,TGTGCCAGCAGTTTAGGGGACAGAACCTACGAGCAGTACTTC,CASSLGDRTYEQYF
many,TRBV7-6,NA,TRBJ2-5,TGTGCCAGCAGCCTAGCCGGGAGGACCCAGTACTTC,CASSLAGRTQYF